The T cell receptor (beta chain) described here comes from a study of cytomegalovirus exposure and HLA in healthy donors. General study points: A subsequent analysis found that TCR clusters from the first cohort also tended to co-occur in the roughly 120 validation repertoires, with under 95% of cluster scores above 0. The study labeled roughly 160 TCR beta chains cytomegalovirus-associated.

The assay was immunoSEQ multiplex PCR, and TCRdb's table has in-frame clones only and misses some. Of roughly 150,000 clones in the sample, roughly nine tenths were seen once. On this clone itself: Antigen unknown.

V lost 6 bases to trimming and J lost 3 bases, with 15 bases between them. The germline gives CDR1 SEHNR, CDR2 FQNEAQ (reference sequence). The CDR3 runs 14 residues. The TCR sequence derives from a woman in her late teens or twenties in good health and CMV-seropositive. The sequenced sample consisted of PBMCs. V is TRBV7-9 and J is TRBJ2-7; a weak D match, TRBD2 (6 bases). CDR3: CASRASGPSYEQYF. The CDR3 DNA follows: TGTGCCAGCAGGGCGAGCGGGCCCAGCTACGAGCAGTACTTC.